The present T cell receptor beta chain was sequenced within a study of beta chain features in type 1 diabetes. The study reverse transcribed the entire isolated RNA, so it sequenced expressed TCRB transcripts. Sequencing was performed with immunoSEQ multiplex PCR; in TCRdb, only in-frame clones are kept and a portion is missing. The repertoire has 600,000 to 700,000 clones, approximately 13% of them found once; the top ten carry 0.095% to 0.15%. Germline V gene sequence: CDR1 MDHEN, CDR2 SYDVKM. V gave up 8 bases and J gave up 4 bases, with 15 bases separating them. CDR3 length: 13 amino acids. Study results and caveats: TCRB CDR3 length was moderately but significantly reduced in all four CD4+ subsets of Type 1 diabetes patients.

Only a few counts were recorded for this clone. Its antigen is not known. The clonotype was recovered from a man aged 25-40 years with type 1 diabetes. Source material: naive CD4+ T cells from blood. The chain has TRBV28 and TRBJ2-7; D remains ambiguous. CDR3 in DNA: TGTGCCAGCGGGTCCGGGTCCCCATACGAGCAGTACTTC. Its protein product is CASGSGSPYEQYF. Looking up the rest from reference TRBV28 and TRBJ2-7 gives the full variable domain: DVKVTQSSRYLVKRTGEKVFLECVQDMDHENMFWYRQDPGLGLRLIYFSYDVKMKEKGDIPEGYSVSREKKERFSLILESASTNQTSMYLCASGSGSPYEQYFGPGTRLTVT.